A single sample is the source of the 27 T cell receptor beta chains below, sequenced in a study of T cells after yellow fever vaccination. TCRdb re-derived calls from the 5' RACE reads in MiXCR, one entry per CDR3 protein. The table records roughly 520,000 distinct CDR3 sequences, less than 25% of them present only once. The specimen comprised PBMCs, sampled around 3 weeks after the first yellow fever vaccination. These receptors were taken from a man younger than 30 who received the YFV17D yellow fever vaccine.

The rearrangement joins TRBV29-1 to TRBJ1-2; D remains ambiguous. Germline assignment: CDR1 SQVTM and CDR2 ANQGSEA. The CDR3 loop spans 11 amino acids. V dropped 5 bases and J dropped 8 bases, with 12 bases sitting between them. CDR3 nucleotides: TGCAGCGTTCTTGAGGGAGGCGGCTACACCTTC. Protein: CSVLEGGGYTF.

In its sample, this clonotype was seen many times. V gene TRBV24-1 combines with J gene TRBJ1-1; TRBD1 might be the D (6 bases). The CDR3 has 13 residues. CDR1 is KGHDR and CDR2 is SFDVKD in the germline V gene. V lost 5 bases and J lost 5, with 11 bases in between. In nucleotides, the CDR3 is TGTGCCACCAGTGCAGGGGCGTATACTGAAGCTTTCTTT. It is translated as CATSAGAYTEAFF.

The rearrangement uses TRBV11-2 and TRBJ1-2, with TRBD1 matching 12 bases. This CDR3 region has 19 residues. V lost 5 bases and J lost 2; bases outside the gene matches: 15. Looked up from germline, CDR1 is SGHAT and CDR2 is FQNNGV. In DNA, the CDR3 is TGTGCCAGCAGCCCGTACCTACCCGCGGGACAGGGGGCGAACTATGGCTACACCTTC. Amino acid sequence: CASSPYLPAGQGANYGYTF.

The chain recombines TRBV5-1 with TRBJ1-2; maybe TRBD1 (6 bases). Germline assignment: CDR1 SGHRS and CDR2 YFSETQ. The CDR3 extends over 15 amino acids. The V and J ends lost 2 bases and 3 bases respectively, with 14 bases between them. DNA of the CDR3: TGCGCCAGCAGCTTCGGGACACCTAGTTACTATGGCTACACCTTC. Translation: CASSFGTPSYYGYTF.

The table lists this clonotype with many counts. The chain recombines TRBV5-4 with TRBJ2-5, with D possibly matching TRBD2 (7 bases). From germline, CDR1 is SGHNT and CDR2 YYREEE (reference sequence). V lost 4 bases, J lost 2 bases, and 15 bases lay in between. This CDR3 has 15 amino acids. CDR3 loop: CASSLQGLTQETQYF. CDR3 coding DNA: TGTGCCAGCAGCCTACAGGGACTAACGCAAGAGACCCAGTACTTC.

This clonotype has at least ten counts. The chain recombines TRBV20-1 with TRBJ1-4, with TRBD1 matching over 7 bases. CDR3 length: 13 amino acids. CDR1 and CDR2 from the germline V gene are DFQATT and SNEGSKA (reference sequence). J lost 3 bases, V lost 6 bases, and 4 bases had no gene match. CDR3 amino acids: CSARGQSNEKLFF. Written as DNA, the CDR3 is TGCAGTGCCCGGGGACAGTCTAATGAAAAACTGTTTTTT.

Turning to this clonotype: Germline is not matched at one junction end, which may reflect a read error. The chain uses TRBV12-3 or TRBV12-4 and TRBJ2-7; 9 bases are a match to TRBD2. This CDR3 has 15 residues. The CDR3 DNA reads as TGTGCCGGCAGTCGAGCGGGGGGCCCCGCCTACGAGCAGTACTTC. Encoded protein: CAGSRAGGPAYEQYF.

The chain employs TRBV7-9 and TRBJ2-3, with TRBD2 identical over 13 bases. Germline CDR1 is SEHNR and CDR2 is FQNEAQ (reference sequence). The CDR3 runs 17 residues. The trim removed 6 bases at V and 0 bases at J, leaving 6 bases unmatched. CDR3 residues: CASRPGLAGLSTDTQYF. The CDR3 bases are TGTGCCAGCAGACCGGGACTAGCGGGGCTTAGCACAGATACGCAGTATTTT.

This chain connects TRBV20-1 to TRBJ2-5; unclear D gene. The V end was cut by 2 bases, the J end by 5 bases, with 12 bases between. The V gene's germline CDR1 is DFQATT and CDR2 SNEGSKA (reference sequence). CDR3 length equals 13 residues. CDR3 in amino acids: CSARPDLRETQYF. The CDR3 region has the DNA TGCAGTGCTAGACCGGACCTACGGGAGACCCAGTACTTC.

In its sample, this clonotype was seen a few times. The CDR3 bases are TGTGCCAGCAGTCTGACGGACATATCCTACGAGCAGTACTTC. It specifies CASSLTDISYEQYF. The genes are TRBV12-3 or TRBV12-4 and TRBJ2-7; the D gene is possibly TRBD1 (5 bases). This CDR3 is built from 14 residues. The ends were cut back, 5 bases at V and 1 base at J, with 12 bases in the middle.

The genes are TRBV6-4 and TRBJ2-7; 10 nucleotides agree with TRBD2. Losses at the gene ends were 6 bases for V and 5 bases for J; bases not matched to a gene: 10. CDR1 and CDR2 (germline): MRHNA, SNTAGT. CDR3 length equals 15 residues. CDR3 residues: CASRTSGLTGNEQYV. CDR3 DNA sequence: TGTGCCAGCAGGACTAGCGGGCTCACCGGAAACGAGCAGTACGTC.

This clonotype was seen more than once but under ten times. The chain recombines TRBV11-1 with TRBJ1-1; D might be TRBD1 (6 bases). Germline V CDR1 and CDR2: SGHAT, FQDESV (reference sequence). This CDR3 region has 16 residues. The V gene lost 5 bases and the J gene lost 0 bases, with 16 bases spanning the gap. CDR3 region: CASSRGAGALNTEAFF. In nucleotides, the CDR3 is TGTGCCAGCAGCCGGGGGGCGGGAGCCTTGAACACTGAAGCTTTCTTT.

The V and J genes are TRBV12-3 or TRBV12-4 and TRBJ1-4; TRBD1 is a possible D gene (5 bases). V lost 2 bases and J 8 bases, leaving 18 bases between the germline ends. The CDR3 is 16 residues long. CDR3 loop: CASSLSVGGFREKLFF. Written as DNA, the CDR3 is TGTGCCAGCAGTTTATCGGTTGGGGGGTTCAGAGAAAAACTGTTTTTT.

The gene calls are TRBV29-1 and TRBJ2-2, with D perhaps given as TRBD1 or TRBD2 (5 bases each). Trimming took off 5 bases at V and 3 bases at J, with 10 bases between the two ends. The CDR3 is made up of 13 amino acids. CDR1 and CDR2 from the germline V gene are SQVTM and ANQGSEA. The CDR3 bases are TGCAGCGTTACGACAGCGGACACCGGGGAGCTGTTTTTT. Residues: CSVTTADTGELFF.

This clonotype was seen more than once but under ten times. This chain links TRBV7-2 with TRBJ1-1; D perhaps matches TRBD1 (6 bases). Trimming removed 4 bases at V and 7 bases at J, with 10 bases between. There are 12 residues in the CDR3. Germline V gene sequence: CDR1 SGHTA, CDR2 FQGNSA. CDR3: CASSSTGNEAFF. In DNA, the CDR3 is TGTGCCAGCAGCTCTACAGGGAATGAAGCTTTCTTT. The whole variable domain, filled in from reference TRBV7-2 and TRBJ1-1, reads GAGVSQSPSNKVTEKGKDVELRCDPISGHTALYWYRQSLGQGLEFLIYFQGNSAPDKSGLPSDRFSAERTGGSVSTLTIQRTQQEDSAVYLCASSSTGNEAFFGQGTRLTVV.

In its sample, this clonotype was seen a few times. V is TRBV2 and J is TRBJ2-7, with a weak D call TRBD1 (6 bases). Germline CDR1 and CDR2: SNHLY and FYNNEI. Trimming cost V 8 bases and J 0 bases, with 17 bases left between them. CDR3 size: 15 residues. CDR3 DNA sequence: TGTGCCAGCCGGGGTTCAGGGGAGACCTCCTACGAGCAGTACGTC. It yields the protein CASRGSGETSYEQYV.

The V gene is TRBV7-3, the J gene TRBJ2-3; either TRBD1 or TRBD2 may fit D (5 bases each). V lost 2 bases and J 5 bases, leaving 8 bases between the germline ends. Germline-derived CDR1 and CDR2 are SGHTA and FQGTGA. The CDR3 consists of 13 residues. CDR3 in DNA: TGTGCCAGCAGCTTACCAGGGAGAGATACGCAGTATTTT. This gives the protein CASSLPGRDTQYF.

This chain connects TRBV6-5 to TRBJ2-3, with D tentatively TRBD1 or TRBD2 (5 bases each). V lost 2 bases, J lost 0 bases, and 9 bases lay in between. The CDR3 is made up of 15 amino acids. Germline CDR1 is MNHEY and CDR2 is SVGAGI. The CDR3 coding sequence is TGTGCCAGCAGTTACGGGGACGGAAGCACAGATACGCAGTATTTT. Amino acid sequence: CASSYGDGSTDTQYF.

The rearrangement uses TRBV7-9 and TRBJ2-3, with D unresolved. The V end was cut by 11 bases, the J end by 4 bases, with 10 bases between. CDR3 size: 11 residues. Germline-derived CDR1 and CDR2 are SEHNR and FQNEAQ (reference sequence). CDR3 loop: CAPSDSDTQYF. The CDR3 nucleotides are TGTGCCCCGTCGGATTCAGATACGCAGTATTTT.

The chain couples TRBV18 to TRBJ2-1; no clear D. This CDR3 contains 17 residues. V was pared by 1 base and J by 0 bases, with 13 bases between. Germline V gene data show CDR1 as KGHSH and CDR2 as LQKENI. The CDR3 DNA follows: TGTGCCAGCTCACCACGGAAAGGCGCGAACTCCTACAATGAGCAGTTCTTC. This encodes CASSPRKGANSYNEQFF.

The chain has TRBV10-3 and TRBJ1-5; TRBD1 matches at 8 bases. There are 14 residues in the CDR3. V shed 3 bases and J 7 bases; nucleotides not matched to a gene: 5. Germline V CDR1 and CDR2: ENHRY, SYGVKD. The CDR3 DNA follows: TGTGCCATCAGTGATGGACAGGGTGGACAGCCCCAGCATTTT. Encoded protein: CAISDGQGGQPQHF.

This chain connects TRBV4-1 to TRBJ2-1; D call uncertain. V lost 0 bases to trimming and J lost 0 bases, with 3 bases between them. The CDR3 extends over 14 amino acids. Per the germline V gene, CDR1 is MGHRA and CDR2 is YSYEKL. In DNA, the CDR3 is TGCGCCAGCAGCCAAGAAAACTCCTACAATGAGCAGTTCTTC. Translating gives CASSQENSYNEQFF.

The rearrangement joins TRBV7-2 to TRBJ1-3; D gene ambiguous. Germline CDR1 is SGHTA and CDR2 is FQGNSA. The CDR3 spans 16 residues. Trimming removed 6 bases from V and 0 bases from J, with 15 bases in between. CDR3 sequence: CASSRSWVSSGNTIYF. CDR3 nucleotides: TGTGCCAGCAGTCGTAGCTGGGTTAGCTCTGGAAACACCATATATTTT. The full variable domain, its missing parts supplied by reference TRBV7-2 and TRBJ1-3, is GAGVSQSPSNKVTEKGKDVELRCDPISGHTALYWYRQSLGQGLEFLIYFQGNSAPDKSGLPSDRFSAERTGGSVSTLTIQRTQQEDSAVYLCASSRSWVSSGNTIYFGEGSWLTVV.

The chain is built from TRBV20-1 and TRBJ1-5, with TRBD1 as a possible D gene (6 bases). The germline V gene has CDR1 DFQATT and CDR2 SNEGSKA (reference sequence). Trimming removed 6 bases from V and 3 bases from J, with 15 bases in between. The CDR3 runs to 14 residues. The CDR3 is CSAGDGQSNQPQHF. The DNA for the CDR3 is TGCAGTGCCGGGGACGGACAGTCCAATCAGCCCCAGCATTTT.

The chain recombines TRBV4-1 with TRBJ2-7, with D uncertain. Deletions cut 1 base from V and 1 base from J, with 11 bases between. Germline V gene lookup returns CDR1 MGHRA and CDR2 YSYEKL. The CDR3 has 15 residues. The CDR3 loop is CASSQGEAPSYEQYV. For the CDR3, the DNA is TGCGCCAGCAGCCAAGGGGAAGCTCCATCCTACGAGCAGTACGTC.

The CDR3 spells CATSDPGQQNEKLFF. The CDR3 region has the DNA TGTGCCACCAGTGATCCCGGACAGCAAAATGAAAAACTGTTTTTT. The chain employs TRBV24-1 and TRBJ1-4; maybe TRBD1 (6 bases). The CDR3 spans 15 residues. Germline V gives CDR1 KGHDR, CDR2 SFDVKD. Trimming left V 3 bases short and J 5 bases short, with 12 bases between.

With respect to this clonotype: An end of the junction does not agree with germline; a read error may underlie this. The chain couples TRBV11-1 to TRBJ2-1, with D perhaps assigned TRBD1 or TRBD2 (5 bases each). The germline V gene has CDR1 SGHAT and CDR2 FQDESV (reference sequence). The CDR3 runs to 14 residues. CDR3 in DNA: TGTGCCAGCAGCTTTGGGACCCCCTACAATGAGCCGTTCTTC. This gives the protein CASSFGTPYNEPFF.